The 26 T cell receptor beta chains below come from one sample, sequenced in a study of T cells in Graves' hyperthyroidism and ophthalmopathy. Using RNA transcripts as the source, TCR beta CDR3 regions were amplified. During a first-round RT-PCR of the TCR CDR3, the HTBI primer set was used. MiXCR was run by TCRdb on the multiplex PCR reads, yielding one entry per CDR3 protein. The sample lists under 800,000 distinct CDR3 sequences, 14% occurring once. Specimen: blood. The receptors were sampled from a woman between 18 and 29 years old with Graves' hyperthyroidism.

The J gene is TRBJ2-1, the V gene TRBV24-1, with D possibly being TRBD2 (6 bases). Trimming removed 1 base at V and 6 bases at J, with 21 bases between. This CDR3 has 18 amino acids. Germline assignment: CDR1 KGHDR and CDR2 SFDVKD. Written as DNA, the CDR3 is TGTGCCACCAGTGATTTACCGGGACGCACCGCGGAGGGCAATGAGCAGTTCTTC. It yields the protein CATSDLPGRTAEGNEQFF.

A few counts support this clonotype. The chain links TRBV9 to TRBJ2-1; TRBD1 might be the D (7 bases). The V end was cut by 4 bases, the J end by 7 bases, with 21 bases between. The germline CDR1 and CDR2 sequences are SGDLS and YYNGEE. The CDR3 is 16 residues long. As DNA, the CDR3 is TGTGCCAGCAGCCCCAGGGGGAGGCCGGGGAGGAATGAGCAGTTCTTC. Translated, it gives CASSPRGRPGRNEQFF.

This clonotype has more than one count but fewer than ten. V usage is TRBV14 and J usage is TRBJ2-3; no definite D call. The CDR3 is 13 amino acids. Germline lookup yields CDR1 SGHDN and CDR2 FVKESK. Trimming pared 3 bases from V and 2 bases from J, leaving 6 bases between. The CDR3 is CASSQVHTDTQYF. The CDR3, as DNA: TGTGCCAGCAGCCAGGTCCACACAGATACGCAGTATTTT.

This chain links TRBV3-1 with TRBJ2-3; TRBD2 matches 8 bases. Looked up from germline, CDR1 is LGHDT and CDR2 is YNNKEL (reference sequence). Trimming removed 0 bases from V and 0 bases from J; junction bases left unmatched: 11. This CDR3 has 19 residues. The chain's CDR3 is CASSQEVGLAGFSTDTQYF. The CDR3 DNA follows: TGTGCCAGCAGCCAAGAAGTGGGTCTAGCGGGCTTCAGCACAGATACGCAGTATTTT.

This clonotype was detected many times. The chain recombines TRBV28 with TRBJ2-3; 8 nucleotides line up with TRBD2. Germline CDR1 and CDR2: MDHEN and SYDVKM. CDR3 length equals 15 residues. Losses at the gene ends were 3 bases for V and 4 bases for J; bases not matched to a gene: 6. The CDR3 spells CASSLEREIPDTQYF. CDR3 nucleotide sequence: TGTGCCAGCAGTTTGGAGCGGGAGATCCCAGATACGCAGTATTTT.

This clonotype has a count of ten or more. The chain uses TRBV7-9 and TRBJ1-2; no firm D call. This CDR3 has 16 residues. The V end was cut by 3 bases, the J end by 4 bases, with 18 bases between. Germline V gives CDR1 SEHNR, CDR2 FQNEAQ (reference sequence). CDR3 sequence (DNA): TGTGCCAGCAGCTTTGGCCCCAAAAGTCGGCTCTATGGCTACACCTTC. This gives the protein CASSFGPKSRLYGYTF.

This clonotype occurred many times. V is TRBV24-1 and J is TRBJ2-1; 9 bases agree with TRBD2. Looked up from germline, CDR1 is KGHDR and CDR2 is SFDVKD. This CDR3 has 18 amino acids. The V and J ends lost 3 bases and 7 bases, in that order; junction bases with no gene match: 15. CDR3 residues: CATSDPLGEREVGNEQFF. The CDR3 DNA is TGTGCCACCAGTGATCCACTGGGAGAGCGGGAGGTAGGAAATGAGCAGTTCTTC.

The chain has TRBV12-3 or TRBV12-4 and TRBJ2-5; 11 bases agree with TRBD2. The CDR3 is 16 amino acids. The V segment lost 7 bases and the J segment 4 bases; nucleotides outside the gene matches: 11. CDR3 nucleotides: TGTGCCAGCAATAGCGGGGGGGCTGTCGTCGCAGAGACCCAGTACTTC. This gives the protein CASNSGGAVVAETQYF.

This clonotype appeared a few times. This chain joins TRBV27 and TRBJ1-6; D remains ambiguous. Per germline, CDR1 MNHEY and CDR2 SMNVEV (reference sequence). The ends were cut back, 4 bases at V and 7 bases at J, with 8 bases in the middle. The CDR3 totals 13 residues. The CDR3 reads CASSSVPNSPLHF. The CDR3, as DNA: TGTGCCAGCAGTTCTGTTCCGAATTCACCCCTCCACTTT.

This chain connects TRBV5-8 to TRBJ1-1, with D possibly being TRBD1 (5 bases). Trimming pared 1 base from V and 6 bases from J, leaving 13 bases between. CDR3 length equals 14 residues. Germline V gives CDR1 SGHTS, CDR2 YDEGEE. This chain's CDR3 is CASSLIDGDSEAFF. CDR3 nucleotides: TGTGCCAGCAGCTTGATCGACGGGGACTCTGAAGCTTTCTTT.

This clonotype was observed a few times. This sequence joins TRBV7-2 and TRBJ1-2; D is possibly TRBD1 (5 bases). CDR1 SGHTA and CDR2 FQGNSA come from the germline V gene. Between the trimmed V and J ends, which lost 5 bases and 3 bases, there was a span of 16 bases. The CDR3 loop spans 15 amino acids. The CDR3 is CASSLGGAIDYGYTF. The CDR3 nucleotides read TGTGCCAGCAGCCTAGGAGGGGCTATAGACTATGGCTACACCTTC.

This clonotype has at least ten counts. This chain links TRBV27 with TRBJ2-3; D gene uncertain. CDR1 is MNHEY, CDR2 SMNVEV, per germline (reference sequence). Deletions cut 5 bases from V and 5 bases from J, with 11 bases between. The CDR3 has 13 residues. The CDR3 protein is CASSEGWRDTQYF. Written as DNA, the CDR3 is TGTGCCAGCAGTGAAGGATGGCGAGATACGCAGTATTTT.

A word on this clonotype: A much larger clonotype is one base distant, so this may be a read error. V usage is TRBV27 and J usage is TRBJ2-7, with TRBD1 identical over 7 bases. The germline CDR1 and CDR2 sequences are MNHEY and SMNVEV (reference sequence). This CDR3 spans 14 amino acids. The CDR3 loop is CTSSQTGLAYEQYF. The CDR3 nucleotides read TGTACCAGCAGTCAGACAGGGCTAGCCTACGAGCAGTACTTC.

With regard to this clonotype: Mismatch with germline at one junction end may stem from a read error. The chain couples TRBV7-2 to TRBJ2-7, with D maybe TRBD2 (6 bases). CDR1 and CDR2 (germline): SGHTA, FQGNSA. The CDR3 extends over 16 amino acids. The CDR3 region is CAGSLGGRYTPYEQYF. As DNA, the CDR3 is TGTGCCGGCAGCTTAGGAGGGCGGTATACCCCCTACGAGCAGTACTTC.

This clonotype was seen a few times. The V call is TRBV29-1, the J call TRBJ1-2; unclear D gene. V shed 4 bases and J shed 0 bases, with 9 bases lying between them. The CDR3 length is 13 residues. CDR1 and CDR2 from the germline V gene are SQVTM and ANQGSEA. CDR3 nucleotide sequence: TGCAGCGTTGCTCCGGGCTCTAACTATGGCTACACCTTC. Translation: CSVAPGSNYGYTF.

At least ten counts were recorded for this clonotype. DNA of the CDR3: TGTGCCAGCAGCTTGGACAGGGGTGAGGTGAACACTGAAGCTTTCTTT. Translated: CASSLDRGEVNTEAFF. The chain is built from TRBV5-6 and TRBJ1-1; 7 bases are shared with TRBD1. CDR1 and CDR2 (germline): SGHDT, YYEEEE. This CDR3 is 16 amino acids long. Germline trimming cut 0 bases from V and 0 bases from J; bases unmatched to any gene: 5.

Points on this clonotype: Its ends do not fully match the called genes, so a read error is possible. V is TRBV6-5 and J is TRBJ1-1; 7 nucleotides agree with TRBD1. The CDR3 runs 15 residues. Looked up from germline, CDR1 is MNHEY and CDR2 is SVGAGI. The CDR3 loop is CDSSYRDRLNTEAFF. The CDR3 region has the DNA TGTGACAGCAGTTACCGGGACAGACTGAACACTGAAGCTTTCTTT.

The table lists this clonotype with many counts. Here the CDR3 DNA reads TGTGCCAGCAGTTTAGACAGAGGAATTAGTGAGCAGTACTTC. Its protein product is CASSLDRGISEQYF. This rearrangement joins TRBV28 to TRBJ2-7; TRBD1 might be the D (5 bases). Trimming shortened V by 2 bases and J by 7 bases, and 15 bases separated the two germline ends. The CDR3 length is 14 residues. From germline, CDR1 is MDHEN and CDR2 SYDVKM.

This clonotype was found many times. The rearrangement links TRBV30 to TRBJ2-1; TRBD2 might be the D (5 bases). This CDR3 comprises 15 residues. The germline V gene encodes CDR1 GTSNPN and CDR2 SVGIG (reference sequence). Trimming pared 4 bases from V and 2 bases from J, leaving 15 bases between. The CDR3 protein is CAWKRAPDTYNEQFF. For the CDR3, the DNA is TGTGCCTGGAAGAGGGCACCGGATACCTACAATGAGCAGTTCTTC.

This clonotype was counted many times. The chain joins TRBV9 to TRBJ2-2; 10 bases match TRBD2. Germline CDR1 reads SGDLS; CDR2 reads YYNGEE. The CDR3 length is 14 residues. V shed 3 bases and J 5 bases; nucleotides not matched to a gene: 1. CDR3 protein: CASSASGRTGELFF. In nucleotides, the CDR3 is TGTGCCAGCAGCGCTAGCGGGAGAACCGGGGAGCTGTTTTTT.

This clonotype was observed a handful of times. The rearrangement links TRBV28 to TRBJ1-2; 7 positions match TRBD1. CDR1 and CDR2 (germline): MDHEN, SYDVKM. J gave up 3 bases and V 6 bases, and 7 bases lay outside the gene matches. This CDR3 contains 14 residues. This chain's CDR3 is CASRSGTAYYGYTF. In DNA form, the CDR3 reads TGTGCCAGCAGATCCGGGACAGCCTACTATGGCTACACCTTC.

This clonotype occurred once. The chain joins TRBV9 to TRBJ2-1; 7 bases align to TRBD2. Germline assignment: CDR1 SGDLS and CDR2 YYNGEE. V shed 2 bases and J 3 bases; nucleotides not matched to a gene: 5. The CDR3 covers 15 residues. This CDR3 reads CASSVTSDVYNEQFF. CDR3 DNA: TGTGCCAGCAGCGTTACTAGCGACGTCTACAATGAGCAGTTCTTC.

CDR3 bases: TGTGCCTGGAGTGTCCCCCCCACTCTTTCCGGGACAGGGGGCAATGAGCAGTTCTTC. Translating gives CAWSVPPTLSGTGGNEQFF. This chain joins TRBV30 and TRBJ2-1; the match to TRBD1 covers 11 bases. V dropped 0 bases and J dropped 6; count of bases not matched to a gene: 16. Germline assignment: CDR1 GTSNPN and CDR2 SVGIG (reference sequence). The CDR3 runs 19 residues.

The sample holds a few counts of this clonotype. This chain uses TRBV5-5 with TRBJ2-5, with D hard to call. Germline V CDR1 and CDR2: SGHKS, YYEKEE (reference sequence). The CDR3 covers 15 residues. V was pared by 0 bases and J by 0 bases, with 9 bases between. CDR3 coding DNA: TGTGCCAGCAGCTTGGGCCTACTTAACCAAGAGACCCAGTACTTC. Residues: CASSLGLLNQETQYF.

This clonotype was observed a few times. The chain has TRBV20-1 and TRBJ1-4, with D tentatively TRBD1 (5 bases). Per germline, CDR1 DFQATT and CDR2 SNEGSKA (reference sequence). The CDR3 consists of 12 residues. The V gene lost 2 bases and the J gene lost 16 bases, with 17 bases spanning the gap. CDR3 region: CSARQRPGYSFF. For the CDR3, the DNA is TGCAGTGCTAGACAACGACCAGGGTATTCGTTTTTT.

The chain couples TRBV7-2 to TRBJ2-2; 7 bases are shared with TRBD1. Germline trimming cut 6 bases from V and 3 bases from J; bases unmatched to any gene: 4. This CDR3 is 14 amino acids long. CDR1 and CDR2 (germline): SGHTA, FQGNSA. The CDR3 protein is CASRTGVHTGELFF. DNA for the CDR3: TGTGCCAGCAGAACAGGGGTCCACACCGGGGAGCTGTTTTTT.